A single sample is the source of the 19 T cell receptor beta chains below, sequenced in a study of cytomegalovirus exposure and HLA in healthy donors. Use of 60 Vbeta and 13 Jbeta primers characterized the PCR. Sequencing used immunoSEQ multiplex PCR; TCRdb keeps in-frame clones, though not all of them. Of 36,000 or so clones in the sample, 75% to 85% were seen once. Sequences were obtained from PBMCs. These TCRs come from a woman aged 18-30 years in good health and CMV-seronegative.

The rearrangement joins TRBV4-1 to TRBJ1-6, with D unresolved. Trimming took 2 bases from V and 5 from J, leaving 13 bases between them. The germline V gene has CDR1 MGHRA and CDR2 YSYEKL. This CDR3 region has 16 residues. The CDR3 DNA sequence: TGCGCCAGCAGCCAAAGTCAGGCGACTAATAATTCACCCCTCCACTTT. Protein sequence: CASSQSQATNNSPLHF.

The chain employs TRBV28 and TRBJ1-4; 9 bases line up with TRBD1. The CDR3 spans 14 residues. Unmatched junction bases numbered 7, after V lost 6 bases and J lost 8 bases. Germline CDR1 is MDHEN and CDR2 is SYDVKM. CDR3: CASRPTGGSEKLFF. The CDR3 nucleotides read TGTGCCAGCAGACCCACAGGGGGCTCGGAAAAACTGTTTTTT.

This clone has more than one count but fewer than ten. The chain employs TRBV6-5 and TRBJ1-3; D uncertain. Germline V gives CDR1 MNHEY, CDR2 SVGAGI. The CDR3 runs 15 residues. The germline V and J ends were trimmed by 6 bases and 1 base, with 13 bases remaining between them. CDR3 nucleotide sequence: TGTGCCAGCAGCTCGGACTTTCTGTCTGGAAACACCATATATTTT. It codes for CASSSDFLSGNTIYF.

The V gene is TRBV4-1, the J gene TRBJ2-7, with 14 bases fitting TRBD2. V was pared by 6 bases and J by 5 bases, with 6 bases of the junction left unmatched. This CDR3 comprises 15 residues. Germline values: CDR1 MGHRA, CDR2 YSYEKL. Here the CDR3 DNA reads TGCGCCAGCAGTGCCGGGACTAGCGGGGGTCACGAGCAGTACTTC. Translation gives CASSAGTSGGHEQYF.

This clone was counted a single time. The chain has TRBV7-9 and TRBJ2-5, with TRBD1 identical over 11 bases. J lost 11 bases, V lost 3 bases, and 8 bases had no gene match. The CDR3 sequence is 14 residues long. Per germline, CDR1 SEHNR and CDR2 FQNEAQ (reference sequence). The CDR3 loop reads CASSLGQGEGEQYF. CDR3 in DNA: TGTGCCAGCAGCTTGGGACAGGGGGAGGGAGAGCAGTACTTC.

The chain recombines TRBV6-1 with TRBJ2-7; possibly TRBD2 for D (5 bases). Looked up from germline, CDR1 is MNHNS and CDR2 is SASEGT. Trimming removed 5 bases at V and 2 bases at J, with 13 bases between. This CDR3 has 14 amino acids. The CDR3 DNA reads as TGTGCCAGCAGTCTTCAGAGGGTTGCCTACGAGCAGTACTTC. Encoded protein: CASSLQRVAYEQYF.

The chain couples TRBV6-1 to TRBJ1-3; D unclear. Germline-derived CDR1 and CDR2 are MNHNS and SASEGT. The CDR3 runs 15 residues. The ends were cut back, 2 bases at V and 4 bases at J, with 12 bases in the middle. CDR3 nucleotide sequence: TGTGCCAGCAGTGAATTTCCGAGTGTAGGAAACACCATATATTTT. Protein sequence: CASSEFPSVGNTIYF.

V and J are TRBV7-2 and TRBJ2-7, with 10 bases that match TRBD2. The CDR3 consists of 15 residues. J lost 3 bases, V lost 6 bases, and 8 bases had no gene match. Germline CDR1 SGHTA, CDR2 FQGNSA. The CDR3 reads CASRSGSGGGYEQYF. The CDR3 coding sequence is TGTGCCAGCAGGTCCGGGAGCGGGGGGGGCTACGAGCAGTACTTC.

The rearrangement joins TRBV19 to TRBJ2-1; TRBD2 might be the D (7 bases). Germline V gene data show CDR1 as LNHDA and CDR2 as SQIVND (reference sequence). V lost 8 bases to trimming and J lost 10 bases, with 18 bases between them. The CDR3 sequence is 13 residues long. The CDR3 DNA follows: TGTGCCAGTGGGTTGGGGGGGGCCGGGGAGCAGTTCTTC. Translated, it gives CASGLGGAGEQFF.

The rearrangement joins TRBV19 to TRBJ2-3, with 10 nucleotides matching TRBD1. The germline V gene has CDR1 LNHDA and CDR2 SQIVND (reference sequence). CDR3 length: 16 residues. J was trimmed by 3 bases and V by 4 bases; bases with no gene match: 7. In nucleotides, the CDR3 is TGTGCCAGTAGTAAAGGACAGGGGGAGAGGACAGATACGCAGTATTTT. Its protein is CASSKGQGERTDTQYF. The full variable domain, completed using reference TRBV19 and TRBJ2-3, is DGGITQSPKYLFRKEGQNVTLSCEQNLNHDAMYWYRQDPGQGLRLIYYSQIVNDFQKGDIAEGYSVSREKKESFPLTVTSAQKNPTAFYLCASSKGQGERTDTQYFGPGTRLTVL.

This chain connects TRBV4-1 to TRBJ2-1; 7 positions match TRBD1. The CDR3 runs 13 residues. Germline CDR1 and CDR2: MGHRA and YSYEKL. V shed 5 bases and J 8 bases; nucleotides not matched to a gene: 6. The CDR3 DNA sequence: TGCGCCAGCAGCTCCTACAGGGGCGATGAGCAGTTCTTC. It encodes CASSSYRGDEQFF.

As DNA, the CDR3 is TGTGCCAGCAGCGCCGGACTAGCGGGAAGCAATGAGCAGTTCTTC. Its translation: CASSAGLAGSNEQFF. V usage is TRBV9 and J usage is TRBJ2-1; 12 nucleotides match TRBD2. Germline-derived CDR1 and CDR2 are SGDLS and YYNGEE. V lost 3 bases, J lost 6 bases, and 4 bases stayed unmatched. The CDR3 sequence is 15 residues long.

The genes are TRBV5-6 and TRBJ2-6; 7 bases fit TRBD2. V gave up 4 bases and J gave up 2 bases; unmatched junction bases: 6. Germline loops: CDR1 SGHDT, CDR2 YYEEEE. The CDR3 spans 16 residues. CDR3 sequence reads: CASSNEAGAGANVLTF. DNA for the CDR3: TGTGCCAGCAGCAACGAGGCGGGGGCTGGGGCCAACGTCCTGACTTTC.

This chain uses TRBV4-2 with TRBJ1-6; no firm D call. CDR1 and CDR2 (germline): LGHNA, YNFKEQ. This CDR3 is built from 15 residues. Trimming stripped 0 bases from V and 7 bases from J, with 10 bases between. The CDR3 reads CASSQEVQSNSPLHF. For the CDR3, the DNA is TGTGCCAGCAGCCAAGAGGTCCAAAGCAATTCACCCCTCCACTTT.

The CDR3 DNA sequence: TGCGCCAGCAGCTTCGGGACTGCCTCCTACGAGCAGTACTTC. Encoded protein: CASSFGTASYEQYF. The chain uses TRBV5-1 and TRBJ2-7; TRBD2 is a possible D gene (6 bases). This CDR3 has 14 residues. V was clipped by 2 bases and J by 0 bases, with 9 bases between them. Looked up from germline, CDR1 is SGHRS and CDR2 is YFSETQ.

V is TRBV6-4 and J is TRBJ2-5, with 8 nucleotides matching TRBD1. The germline V gene has CDR1 MRHNA and CDR2 SNTAGT. This CDR3 comprises 12 residues. V dropped 9 bases and J dropped 9; count of bases not matched to a gene: 9. CDR3 nucleotide sequence: TGTGCCAGACCTAGGACAGGGAAGGCCCAGTACTTC. Amino acid sequence: CARPRTGKAQYF.

Note on this clone: Sequence at one end of the junction differs from germline and may be a read error. The J gene is TRBJ1-2, the V gene TRBV19, with 8 nucleotides matching TRBD1. Germline V gene sequence: CDR1 LNHDA, CDR2 SQIVND (reference sequence). This CDR3 is built from 14 residues. CDR3 amino acids: CASRDGQGGVGYPF. The DNA for the CDR3 is TGTGCCAGTAGGGACGGACAGGGTGGTGTTGGCTACCCCTTC.

This sequence joins TRBV6-1 and TRBJ1-3, with 7 nucleotides matching TRBD1. The V segment lost 10 bases and the J segment 2 bases; nucleotides outside the gene matches: 5. CDR3 length: 13 amino acids. CDR1 and CDR2 (germline): MNHNS, SASEGT. The CDR3 nucleotides read TGTGCCACACAGGGGTCGCCTGGAAACACCATATATTTT. Translated: CATQGSPGNTIYF.

The V gene is TRBV7-2, the J gene TRBJ2-5; D gene unclear. Germline assignment: CDR1 SGHTA and CDR2 FQGNSA. Trimming stripped 1 base from V and 5 bases from J, with 5 bases between. CDR3 length: 12 residues. DNA for the CDR3: TGTGCCAGCAGCTTAGATCGGGAGACCCAGTACTTC. Its protein product is CASSLDRETQYF.